Detailed here is one T cell receptor beta chain. In the source study's methods: Quantification of nucleated cells was approximated via reference gene primer amplification. Libraries were prepared by immunoSEQ multiplex PCR; TCRdb keeps only in-frame clonotypes and omits some of them. Clonal size and the V and J genes are those of that table, whereas D and trimming came from the DNA. This table holds around 140,000 clones, 80% to 90% found once. This specimen comes from a study of blood T cell repertoires in COVID-19. The germline CDR1 and CDR2 sequences are LGHDT and YNNKEL (reference sequence). The CDR3 is made up of 16 amino acids. V was pared by 2 bases and J by 7 bases, with 8 bases of the junction left unmatched.

The source material was peripheral blood. The V and J genes are TRBV3-1 (or the pseudogene TRBV3-2) and TRBJ1-4, with 9 positions matching TRBD1. The source of this sequence is a man older than 75 with acute or convalescent COVID-19. CDR3 loop: CASSQPITGGCEKLFF. CDR3 sequence (DNA): TGTGCCAGCAGCCAACCTATAACAGGGGGCTGTGAAAAACTGTTTTTT.